This TCR beta chain is from a study of Graves' ophthalmopathy and Graves' hyperthyroidism. The PBMCs had their origin in roughly 10 ml of fresh peripheral blood. The authors amplified TCR beta CDR3 regions from RNA transcripts. In the first round, RT-PCR was carried out with HTBI primers, and a multiplex PCR formed the second round. TCRdb ran MiXCR on the multiplex PCR reads and lists one entry per CDR3 protein. The table includes hundreds of thousands of distinct CDR3 sequences, over 20% detected once. The V gene's germline CDR1 is GTSNPN and CDR2 SVGIG (reference sequence). The CDR3 spans 15 residues. Trimming took off 3 bases at V and 3 bases at J, with 15 bases between the two ends.

This chain joins TRBV30 and TRBJ2-4; D remains unclear. The sample was peripheral blood. The TCR comes from a woman under 30 with stable Graves' hyperthyroidism. CDR3 amino acids: CAWSLNQVFKNIQYF. CDR3 DNA: TGTGCCTGGAGCCTAAACCAGGTTTTCAAAAACATTCAGTACTTC.